This record covers a single TCR beta chain. Its recognized antigen is unknown. A much larger clone lies one base from this, so it may be a read error. Donors were healthy HIV-negative adults with no recently reported acute infections or vaccinations. Every donor was a Caucasian adult living in Nashville, Tennessee, USA. For unsorted samples, some 90 million PBMCs were counted, and genomic DNA was extracted using the QIAamp DNA Blood Mini kit. Blood was collected by leukapheresis, and PBMCs were isolated by Ficoll-Histopaque density gradient centrifugation and then cryopreserved in liquid nitrogen vapor phase. Using the deep immunoSEQ assay, multiplex PCR amplified TCR CDR3 regions from genomic DNA. Extracted genomic DNA from each cell subset was distributed evenly across all wells of several immunoSEQ 96-well plates, and each plate was treated as a replicate. For unsorted PBMC, approximately 0.3 ug genomic DNA, equal to 30,000 or so T cell genomes, was loaded into each replicate PCR. Genomic DNA from unsorted PBMC was sequenced over ten immunoSEQ deep assay plates. The purified libraries were quantified using a Qubit 3.0 fluorometer, sized with a Bioanalyzer 2100, and then quantified again using the KAPA Library Quantification kit. Each immunoSEQ 96-well plate was sequenced on its own single-read 150-cycle Illumina NextSeq 550 flow cell. As for how the authors treated the data: The immunoSEQ output contained only junctional sequences without quality scores, so filtering could not match that applied to full-length reads. To assign V/J genes and CDR3, sequences were annotated using PyIR, a Python wrapper for IgBLAST v1.9, with IMGT germline references. Reads with weak V/J assignments (E-value above 1e-6), missing CDR3, stop codons, out-of-frame junctions, or ambiguous translated residues were removed. V3J clonotypes were defined by identical inferred V gene, J gene, and CDR3 amino acid sequence. Percentage overlap between repertoires was calculated by dividing the number of shared unique clonotypes by the size of the smaller repertoire. Richness of each repertoire was evaluated using RTK rarefaction, the Chao1 estimator, and Recon v2.1 estimates of unobserved clonotypes. TCRdb's version of the immuneACCESS table is confined to in-frame rearrangements and falls short of the full clone set. An unresolved V gene accounts for under half of the shortfall where checked; the remainder is of unknown origin. V and J calls and clone size come straight from that table; D and trimming were deduced from the DNA. The sample records some 490,000 clones, roughly 80% of which are singletons. The ten largest account for 10% to 15% of the sample.

This sample was taken from a study of shared clonotypes between healthy human individuals (dated by TCRdb to 2020 to 2022). As for the study more broadly: Two women and three men aged 18 to 49 years were included in the cohort. Each donor's leukapheresis produced roughly between roughly 0.85 and 9 billion PBMCs. Different laboratories and diverse techniques were used to prepare libraries and sequence TCR repertoires, to increase sequencing depth and limit assay-specific biases. To estimate repertoire size and how much clonotypes are shared between individuals, the study performed deep sequencing of blood TCR repertoires from a handful of healthy adults.

Results and caveats for the whole study, not just this receptor: Sampling was restricted to blood, and TCR repertoires in tissue are likely to differ from TCR repertoires in blood. The small number of donors limited the genetic and exposure-history diversity represented. Pairwise subsampling indicated that sequencing depth was expected to affect the degree of clonotype sharing among donors.

The CDR3 starts with the cysteine, ends with the phenylalanine, and has 15 residues. Only the CDR3 DNA stays, 45 bases, in frame from base 1. CDR1 SGHTS and CDR2 YDEGEE were looked up in the germline V gene. This clonotype was sampled from a woman between 40 and 50 years old in good health. Some clones in this sample may be carry-over from other donors' samples. The chain couples TRBV5-8 to TRBJ2-4, with 8 bases matching TRBD1. Sequencing was done on a sample of PBMCs. The nucleotides are TGTGCCATCAGCTTGGCCGGGACAGGTCTCCGGATTCAGTACTTC. This sequence encodes CAISLAGTGLRIQYF.